This TCR beta chain was retrieved from a study of blood T cell repertoires in COVID-19. Overall study context: Italy, Spain and the United States were the sources of the convalescent and acute COVID-19 samples. PBMCs, B-cell-depleted T cells, or T cells were the source of the cDNA or gDNA that made up the material.

Per the original methods: Reference gene primer amplification gave estimated nucleated cell counts. The table came from immunoSEQ multiplex PCR; TCRdb's copy has only in-frame clones and leaves some out. V and J calls and clone size are those listed in that table; D and trimming were worked out from the DNA. The sample holds under 250,000 clones; around 82% are singletons and the top ten take less than 3.5%. The ends lost 4 bases at V and 10 bases at J; junction bases unmatched: 8. Germline V gives CDR1 KGHDR, CDR2 SFDVKD. The CDR3 spans 13 residues. This clonotype was sampled from a man aged 45-65 years with active or convalescent COVID-19. The V call is TRBV24-1, the J call TRBJ1-1; TRBD1 matches 7 bases. The source material was peripheral blood. DNA for the CDR3: TGTGCCACCAGTGAAACTGGAAGGACAGGAGCTTTCTTT. Protein sequence: CATSETGRTGAFF.